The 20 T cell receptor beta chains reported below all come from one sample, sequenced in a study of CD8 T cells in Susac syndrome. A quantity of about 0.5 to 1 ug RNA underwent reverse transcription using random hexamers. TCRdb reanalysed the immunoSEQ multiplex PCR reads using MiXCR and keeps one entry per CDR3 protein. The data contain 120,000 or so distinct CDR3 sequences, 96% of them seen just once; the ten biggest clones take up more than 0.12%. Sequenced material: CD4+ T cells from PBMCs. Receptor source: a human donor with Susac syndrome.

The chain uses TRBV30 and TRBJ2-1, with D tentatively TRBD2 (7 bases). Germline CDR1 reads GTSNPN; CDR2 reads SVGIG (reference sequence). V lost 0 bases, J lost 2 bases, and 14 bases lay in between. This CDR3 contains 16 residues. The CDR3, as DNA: TGTGCCTGGAGTGTATTAAGGGGGAGGGCCTACAATGAGCAGTTCTTC. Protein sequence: CAWSVLRGRAYNEQFF. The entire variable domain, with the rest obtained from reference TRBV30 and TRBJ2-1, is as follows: SQTIHQWPATLVQPVGSPLSLECTVEGTSNPNLYWYRQAAGRGLQLLFYSVGIGQISSEVPQNLSASRPQDRQFILSSKKLLLSDSGFYLCAWSVLRGRAYNEQFFGPGTRLTVL.

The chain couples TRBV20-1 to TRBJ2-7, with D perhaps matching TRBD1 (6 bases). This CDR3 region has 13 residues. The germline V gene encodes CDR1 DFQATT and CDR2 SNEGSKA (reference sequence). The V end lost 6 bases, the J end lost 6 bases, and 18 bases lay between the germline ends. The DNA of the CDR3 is TGCAGTGCCCCGCACGGGACAACCGGCGAGCAGTACTTC. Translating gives CSAPHGTTGEQYF.

CDR3 in amino acids: CAISEAVTSVQETQYF. The CDR3, as DNA: TGTGCCATCAGTGAGGCGGTGACTAGCGTGCAAGAGACCCAGTACTTC. The rearrangement links TRBV10-3 to TRBJ2-5, with 8 positions matching TRBD2. This CDR3 is 16 amino acids long. Germline CDR1 ENHRY, CDR2 SYGVKD. V was clipped by 2 bases and J by 2 bases; unmatched bases: 7.

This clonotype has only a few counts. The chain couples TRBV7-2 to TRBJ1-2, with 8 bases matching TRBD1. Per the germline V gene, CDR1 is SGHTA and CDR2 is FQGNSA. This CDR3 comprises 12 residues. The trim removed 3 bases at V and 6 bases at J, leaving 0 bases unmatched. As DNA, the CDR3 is TGTGCCAGCAGCTTCAGGGGGCATGGCTACACCTTC. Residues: CASSFRGHGYTF.

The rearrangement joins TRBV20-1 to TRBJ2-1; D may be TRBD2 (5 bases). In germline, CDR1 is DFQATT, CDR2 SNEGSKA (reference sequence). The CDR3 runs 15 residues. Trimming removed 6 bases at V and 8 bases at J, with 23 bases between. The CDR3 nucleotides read TGCAGTGCCCGGTCGGAAGGCCGGGGTTTCTATGAGCAGTTCTTC. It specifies CSARSEGRGFYEQFF.

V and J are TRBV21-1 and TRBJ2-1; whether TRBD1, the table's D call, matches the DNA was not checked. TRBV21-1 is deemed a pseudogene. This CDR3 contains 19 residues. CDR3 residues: CASSGQGALAVSSYNEQFF. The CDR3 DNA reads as TGTGCCAGCAGCGGACAGGGGGCACTAGCGGTGAGCTCCTACAATGAGCAGTTCTTC.

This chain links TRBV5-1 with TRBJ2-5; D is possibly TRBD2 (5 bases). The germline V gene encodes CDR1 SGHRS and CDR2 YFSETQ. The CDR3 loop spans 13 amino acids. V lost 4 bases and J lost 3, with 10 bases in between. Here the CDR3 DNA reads TGCGCCAGCAGCGTGCGGGTGGAAGAGACCCAGTACTTC. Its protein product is CASSVRVEETQYF. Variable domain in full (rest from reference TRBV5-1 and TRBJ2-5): KAGVTQTPRYLIKTRGQQVTLSCSPISGHRSVSWYQQTPGQGLQFLFEYFSETQRNKGNFPGRFSGRQFSNSRSEMNVSTLELGDSALYLCASSVRVEETQYFGPGTRLLVL.

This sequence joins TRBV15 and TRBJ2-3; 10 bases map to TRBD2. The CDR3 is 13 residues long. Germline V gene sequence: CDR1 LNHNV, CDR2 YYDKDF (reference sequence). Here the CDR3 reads CALLAGDTDTQYF. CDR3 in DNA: TGTGCACTCCTAGCGGGAGACACAGATACGCAGTATTTT. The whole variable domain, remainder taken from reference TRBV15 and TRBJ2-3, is DAMVIQNPRYQVTQFGKPVTLSCSQTLNHNVMYWYQQKSSQAPKLLFHYYDKDFNNEADTPDNFQSRRPNTSFCFLDIRSPGLGDTAMYLCALLAGDTDTQYFGPGTRLTVL.

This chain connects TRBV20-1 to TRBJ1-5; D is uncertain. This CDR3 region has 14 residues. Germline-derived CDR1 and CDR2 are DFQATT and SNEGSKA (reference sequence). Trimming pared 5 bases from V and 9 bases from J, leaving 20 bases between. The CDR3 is CSAYDRSPRGPQHF. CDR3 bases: TGCAGTGCTTACGATCGGTCTCCCCGAGGGCCCCAGCATTTT.

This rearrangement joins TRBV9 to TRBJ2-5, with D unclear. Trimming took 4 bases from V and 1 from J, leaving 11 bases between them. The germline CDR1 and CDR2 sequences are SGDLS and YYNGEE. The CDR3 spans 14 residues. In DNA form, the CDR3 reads TGTGCCAGCAGCCCCCGGCCCGTCCAAGAGACCCAGTACTTC. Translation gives CASSPRPVQETQYF.

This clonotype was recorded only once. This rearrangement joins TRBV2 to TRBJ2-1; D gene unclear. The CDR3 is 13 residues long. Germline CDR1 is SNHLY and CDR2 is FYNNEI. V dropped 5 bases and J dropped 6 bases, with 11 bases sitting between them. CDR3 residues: CASSTTNFNEQFF. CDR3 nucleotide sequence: TGTGCCAGCAGTACGACCAACTTCAATGAGCAGTTCTTC.

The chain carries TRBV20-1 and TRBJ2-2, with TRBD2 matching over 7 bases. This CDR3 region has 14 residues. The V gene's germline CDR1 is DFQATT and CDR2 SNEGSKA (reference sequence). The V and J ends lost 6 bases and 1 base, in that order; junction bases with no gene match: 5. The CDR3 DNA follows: TGCAGTGCCAGCGGGATCTTGAACACCGGGGAGCTGTTTTTT. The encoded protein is CSASGILNTGELFF.

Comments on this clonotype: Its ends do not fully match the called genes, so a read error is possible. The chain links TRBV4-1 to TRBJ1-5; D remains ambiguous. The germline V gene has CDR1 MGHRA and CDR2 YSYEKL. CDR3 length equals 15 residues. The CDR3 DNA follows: TGCGCCAGCAGCCAAGATCTACAGCCAAATCGGCCCCAGCATTTT. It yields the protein CASSQDLQPNRPQHF.

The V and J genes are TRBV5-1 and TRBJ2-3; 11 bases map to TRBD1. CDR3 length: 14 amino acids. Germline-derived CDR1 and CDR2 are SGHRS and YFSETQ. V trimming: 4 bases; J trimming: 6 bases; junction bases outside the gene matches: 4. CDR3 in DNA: TGCGCCAGCAGCACCGGACAGGGGGCCGATACGCAGTATTTT. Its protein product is CASSTGQGADTQYF.

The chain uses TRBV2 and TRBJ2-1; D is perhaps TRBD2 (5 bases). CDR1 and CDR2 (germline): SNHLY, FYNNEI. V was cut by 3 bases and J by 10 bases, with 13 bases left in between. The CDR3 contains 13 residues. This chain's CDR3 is CASSEVALGEQFF. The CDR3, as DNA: TGTGCCAGCAGTGAGGTAGCGCTGGGGGAGCAGTTCTTC.

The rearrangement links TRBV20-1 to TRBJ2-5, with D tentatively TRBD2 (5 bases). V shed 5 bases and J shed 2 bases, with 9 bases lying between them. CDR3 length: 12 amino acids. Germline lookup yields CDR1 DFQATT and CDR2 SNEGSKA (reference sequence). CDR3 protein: CSAWTSQETQYF. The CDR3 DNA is TGCAGTGCTTGGACTTCGCAAGAGACCCAGTACTTC.

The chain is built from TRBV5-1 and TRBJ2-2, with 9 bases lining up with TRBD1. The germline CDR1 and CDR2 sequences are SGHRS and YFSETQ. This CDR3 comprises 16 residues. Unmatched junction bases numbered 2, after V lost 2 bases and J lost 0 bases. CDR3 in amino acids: CASSFGTGTNTGELFF. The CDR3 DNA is TGCGCCAGCAGCTTCGGGACAGGGACGAACACCGGGGAGCTGTTTTTT.

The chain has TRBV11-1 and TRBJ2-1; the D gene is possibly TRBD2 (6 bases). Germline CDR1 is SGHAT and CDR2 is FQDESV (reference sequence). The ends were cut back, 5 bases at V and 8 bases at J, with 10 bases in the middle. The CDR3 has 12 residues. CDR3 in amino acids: CASSPGLHEQFF. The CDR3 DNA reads TGTGCCAGCAGCCCGGGACTTCATGAGCAGTTCTTC.

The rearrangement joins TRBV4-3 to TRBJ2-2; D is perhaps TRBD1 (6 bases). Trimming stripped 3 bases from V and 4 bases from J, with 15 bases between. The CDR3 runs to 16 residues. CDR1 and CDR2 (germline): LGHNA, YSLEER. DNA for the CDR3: TGCGCCAGCAGCCAGGGGAAAGGACAGCGCACCGGGGAGCTGTTTTTT. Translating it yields CASSQGKGQRTGELFF.

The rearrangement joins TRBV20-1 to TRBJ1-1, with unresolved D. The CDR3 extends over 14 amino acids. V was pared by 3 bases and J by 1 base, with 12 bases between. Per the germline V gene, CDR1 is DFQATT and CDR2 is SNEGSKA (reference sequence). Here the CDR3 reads CSARPGIQNTEAFF. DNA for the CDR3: TGCAGTGCTAGGCCCGGGATTCAGAACACTGAAGCTTTCTTT.